The 12 T cell receptor beta chains reported below all come from one sample, sequenced in a study of shared clonotypes between healthy human individuals. Libraries were prepared by immunoSEQ multiplex PCR; TCRdb keeps only in-frame clonotypes and omits some of them. Found here are about 1 million clones, 75% of them singletons; the top ten hold approximately 1.5%. Sequenced: memory CD4+ T cells sorted from blood. The subset here: CD45RA-negative fraction. The receptors originated from a man between 18 and 29 years old in good health.

J is TRBJ1-3 and V is TRBV6-5; D unresolved. Trimming shortened V by 2 bases and J by 3 bases, and 8 bases separated the two germline ends. Germline V gene sequence: CDR1 MNHEY, CDR2 SVGAGI. The CDR3 covers 14 residues. The CDR3 coding sequence is TGTGCCAGCAGTTACCATCCCTTTGGAAACACCATATATTTT. Encoded protein: CASSYHPFGNTIYF.

The chain combines TRBV5-6 with TRBJ2-3, with 11 bases identical to TRBD2. The V gene's germline CDR1 is SGHDT and CDR2 YYEEEE. Trimming at V came to 0 bases and at J to 6 bases, leaving 3 bases not matched to a gene. CDR3 size: 15 residues. CDR3 sequence reads: CASSLALAGADTQYF. As DNA, the CDR3 is TGTGCCAGCAGCTTGGCACTAGCGGGGGCGGATACGCAGTATTTT.

The chain has TRBV11-2 and TRBJ1-6; a weak D match, TRBD1 (5 bases). Germline CDR1 and CDR2: SGHAT and FQNNGV. V shed 2 bases and J shed 10 bases, with 9 bases lying between them. The CDR3 has 13 residues. CDR3 DNA: TGTGCCAGCAGCTTACAGGGCACCTCACCCCTCCACTTT. It specifies CASSLQGTSPLHF. The full variable domain, its missing parts supplied by reference TRBV11-2 and TRBJ1-6, is EAGVAQSPRYKIIEKRQSVAFWCNPISGHATLYWYQQILGQGPKLLIQFQNNGVVDDSQLPKDRFSAERLKGVDSTLKIQPAKLEDSAVYLCASSLQGTSPLHFGNGTRLTVT.

This chain connects TRBV11-2 to TRBJ1-5; D might be TRBD1 (5 bases). Trimming stripped 5 bases from V and 4 bases from J, with 12 bases between. The germline gives CDR1 SGHAT, CDR2 FQNNGV. The CDR3 extends over 14 amino acids. CDR3 protein: CASSQSRVNQPQHF. CDR3 nucleotides: TGTGCCAGCAGCCAAAGCAGGGTTAATCAGCCCCAGCATTTT.

The chain joins TRBV6-5 to TRBJ2-7; 8 bases map to TRBD2. V dropped 0 bases and J dropped 2; count of bases not matched to a gene: 6. CDR1 MNHEY and CDR2 SVGAGI come from the germline V gene. This CDR3 contains 16 residues. The CDR3 loop is CASSYSRLAIAYEQYF. The CDR3 nucleotides read TGTGCCAGCAGTTACTCGAGACTAGCGATCGCCTACGAGCAGTACTTC.

The rearrangement links TRBV10-3 to TRBJ2-1; D unresolved. The V end lost 7 bases, the J end lost 5 bases, and 9 bases lay between the germline ends. Germline CDR1 reads ENHRY; CDR2 reads SYGVKD. The CDR3 has 12 residues. DNA for the CDR3: TGTGCCATCACTCGGCCAAACAATGAGCAGTTCTTC. Its translation is CAITRPNNEQFF.

This chain links TRBV28 with TRBJ1-1; the D is unclear. Germline CDR1 MDHEN, CDR2 SYDVKM. Trimming took off 2 bases at V and 3 bases at J, with 4 bases between the two ends. The CDR3 runs 12 residues. This CDR3 reads CASSLQDTEAFF. The CDR3 DNA is TGTGCCAGCAGTTTACAGGACACTGAAGCTTTCTTT.

Turning to this clone: A far larger clone is one nucleotide away, so this likely arose from a read error. The CDR3 region has the DNA TGCAACGTTGAACGTAACCCCGTCTATGGCTACACCTTC. Its translation is CNVERNPVYGYTF. The chain combines TRBV29-1 with TRBJ1-2; D is unclear. The germline V gene has CDR1 SQVTM and CDR2 ANQGSEA. The CDR3 is 13 residues long.

This clone has a single count. The CDR3 DNA reads TGTGCCAGCCAACTTGGCGGGAACACCGGGGAGCTGTTTTTT. It codes for CASQLGGNTGELFF. The V call is TRBV6-1, the J call TRBJ2-2; D is uncertain. CDR3 length equals 14 residues. Germline loops: CDR1 MNHNS, CDR2 SASEGT. Trimming removed 8 bases from V and 1 base from J, with 11 bases in between.

The rearrangement joins TRBV30 to TRBJ2-1; TRBD2 is a possible D gene (6 bases). Trimming shortened V by 1 base and J by 12 bases, and 19 bases separated the two germline ends. CDR1 is GTSNPN, CDR2 SVGIG, per germline (reference sequence). The CDR3 runs 14 residues. The CDR3 nucleotides read TGTGCCTGGAGTGCGGCTAGCGCTCAACATGGGCAGTTCTTC. It encodes CAWSAASAQHGQFF.

The chain carries TRBV6-1 and TRBJ2-7, with D perhaps given as TRBD1 or TRBD2 (6 bases each). V was trimmed by 5 bases and J by 1 base, leaving 15 bases between them. Germline V gene data show CDR1 as MNHNS and CDR2 as SASEGT. The CDR3 loop spans 15 amino acids. CDR3 in DNA: TGTGCCAGCAGTCTCTCTGGAGGGGGGTCCTACGAGCAGTACTTC. This encodes CASSLSGGGSYEQYF.

With respect to this clone: The identical CDR3 is also encoded by other nucleotide sequences in the sample. This chain links TRBV5-1 with TRBJ2-1, with 7 bases fitting TRBD1. J gave up 8 bases and V 0 bases, and 2 bases lay outside the gene matches. The V gene's germline CDR1 is SGHRS and CDR2 YFSETQ. The CDR3 runs 13 residues. CDR3 sequence (DNA): TGCGCCAGCAGCTTGGGACAGGGCGATGAGCAGTTCTTC. Its translation is CASSLGQGDEQFF.